This T cell receptor beta chain is from a study of cytomegalovirus exposure and HLA in healthy donors. This CDR3 comprises 13 residues. V lost 4 bases, J lost 6 bases, and 5 bases stayed unmatched. From germline, CDR1 is SGHTA and CDR2 FQGTGA. Use of 60 Vbeta and 13 Jbeta primers characterized the PCR. TCRdb's table, derived via immunoSEQ multiplex PCR, lists solely in-frame clones and lacks some. The table records 110,000 or so clones, around 73% of them present only once. This chain links TRBV7-3 with TRBJ1-1; 7 positions agree with TRBD1. The sequence derives from a woman aged 25 to 39 in good health and CMV-seropositive. Sequenced: PBMCs. Written as DNA, the CDR3 is TGTGCCAGCAGCTCCGCGACAGGGTCTGAAGCTTTCTTT. Translated: CASSSATGSEAFF.